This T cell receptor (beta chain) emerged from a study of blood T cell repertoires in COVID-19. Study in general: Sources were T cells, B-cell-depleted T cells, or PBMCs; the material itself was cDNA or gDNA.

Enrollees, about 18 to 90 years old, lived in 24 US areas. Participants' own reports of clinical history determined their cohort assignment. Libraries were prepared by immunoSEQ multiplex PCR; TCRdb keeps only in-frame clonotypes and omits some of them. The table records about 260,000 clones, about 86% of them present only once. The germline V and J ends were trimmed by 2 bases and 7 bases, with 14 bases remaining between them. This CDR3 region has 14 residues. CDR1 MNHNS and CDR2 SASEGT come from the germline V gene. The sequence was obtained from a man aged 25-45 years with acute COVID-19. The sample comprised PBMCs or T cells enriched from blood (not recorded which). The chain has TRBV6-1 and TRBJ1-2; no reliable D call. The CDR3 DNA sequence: TGTGCCAGCAGTGAAATGAGGGAGGGCAGTGGCTACACCTTC. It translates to CASSEMREGSGYTF.